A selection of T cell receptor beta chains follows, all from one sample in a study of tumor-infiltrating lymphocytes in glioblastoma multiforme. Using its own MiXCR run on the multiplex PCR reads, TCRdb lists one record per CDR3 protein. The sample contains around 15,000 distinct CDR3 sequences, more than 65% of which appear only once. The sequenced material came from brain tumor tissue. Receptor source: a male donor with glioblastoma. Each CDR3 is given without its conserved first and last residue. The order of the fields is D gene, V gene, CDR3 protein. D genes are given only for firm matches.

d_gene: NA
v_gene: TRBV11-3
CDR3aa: ASSSALNTEAF

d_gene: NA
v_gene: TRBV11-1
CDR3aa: ASTGIYNEQF

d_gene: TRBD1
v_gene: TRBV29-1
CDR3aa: SVPGQGHTEAF

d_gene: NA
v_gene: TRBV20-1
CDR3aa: SAREGAGLGSEQF

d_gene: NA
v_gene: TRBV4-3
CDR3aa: ASSQDRGGAEGYT

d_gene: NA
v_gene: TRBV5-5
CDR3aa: ASSLEGDYGYT

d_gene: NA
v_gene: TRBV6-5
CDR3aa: ASSYAGRGELF

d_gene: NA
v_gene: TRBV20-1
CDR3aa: SARASRGSYEQY

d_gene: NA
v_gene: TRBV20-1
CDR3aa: SARDSGDYNTIY

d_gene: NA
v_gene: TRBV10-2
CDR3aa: ASSLQGLGEQY

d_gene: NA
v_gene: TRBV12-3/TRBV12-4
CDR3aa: ASRLEGNEQF

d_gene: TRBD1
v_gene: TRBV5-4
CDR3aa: ASSPGWDRADTIY

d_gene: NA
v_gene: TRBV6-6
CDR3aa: ASSLRGAAYNEQF

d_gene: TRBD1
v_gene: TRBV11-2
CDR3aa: ASTPRQGDNTGELF

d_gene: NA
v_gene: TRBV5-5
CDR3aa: ASSLVGLLEQF

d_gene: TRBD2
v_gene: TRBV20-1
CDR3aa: SARGPLAYNEQF

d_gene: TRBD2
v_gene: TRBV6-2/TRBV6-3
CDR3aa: ASIPGLAGTYGQY

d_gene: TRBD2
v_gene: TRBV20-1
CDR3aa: GARALAGVHGQY

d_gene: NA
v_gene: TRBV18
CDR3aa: ASSPPSGLGEQY

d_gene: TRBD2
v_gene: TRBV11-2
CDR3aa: ASSLLAGEDERY

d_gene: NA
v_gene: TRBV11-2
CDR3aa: ASSPQPERVHLY

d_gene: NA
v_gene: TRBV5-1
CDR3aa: ASSFGVGGGLGEQY